Listed here are 27 T cell receptor beta chains from one sample, sequenced in a study of blood T cell repertoires in COVID-19. Method: immunoSEQ multiplex PCR; TCRdb's copy keeps in-frame clones and lacks some. The table records around 250,000 clones, approximately 85% of them present only once. Sequences were obtained from PBMCs or T cells enriched from blood (not recorded which). The receptors derive from a woman aged 45-65 years who had recovered from COVID-19.

The V and J genes are TRBV13 and TRBJ2-1, with 12 bases matching TRBD2. The germline V gene has CDR1 PRHDT and CDR2 FYEKMQ (reference sequence). Losses at the gene ends were 2 bases for V and 4 bases for J; bases not matched to a gene: 3. The CDR3 has 16 amino acids. CDR3 sequence: CASSLNLAGGYNEQFF. In nucleotides, the CDR3 is TGTGCCAGCAGCTTAAATCTAGCGGGAGGGTACAATGAGCAGTTCTTC.

The genes are TRBV15 and TRBJ1-6; a possible D gene is TRBD1 (6 bases). Germline-derived CDR1 and CDR2 are LNHNV and YYDKDF (reference sequence). The CDR3 is 15 amino acids. V was pared by 3 bases and J by 10 bases, with 16 bases between. This CDR3 is CATSSPSGHRSPLHF. The CDR3 nucleotides are TGTGCCACCAGCAGTCCCTCGGGACACCGCTCACCCCTCCACTTT. The entire variable domain, with the rest obtained from reference TRBV15 and TRBJ1-6, is as follows: DAMVIQNPRYQVTQFGKPVTLSCSQTLNHNVMYWYQQKSSQAPKLLFHYYDKDFNNEADTPDNFQSRRPNTSFCFLDIRSPGLGDTAMYLCATSSPSGHRSPLHFGNGTRLTVT.

V and J are TRBV2 and TRBJ2-7; the match to TRBD1 covers 9 bases. The CDR3 extends over 16 amino acids. V shed 5 bases and J 6 bases; nucleotides not matched to a gene: 14. Germline V CDR1 and CDR2: SNHLY, FYNNEI. The DNA of the CDR3 is TGTGCCAGCAGTTTGGACAGGGGAAAACTAGCTGGCGAGCAGTACTTC. It codes for CASSLDRGKLAGEQYF.

This chain uses TRBV6-5 with TRBJ2-1; TRBD1 might be the D (6 bases). Germline CDR1 and CDR2: MNHEY and SVGAGI. The CDR3 length is 12 residues. V was clipped by 6 bases and J by 10 bases, with 13 bases between them. CDR3 coding DNA: TGTGCCAGCAGAGGACAGAGCTTCGAGCAGTTCTTC. It codes for CASRGQSFEQFF.

The gene calls are TRBV18 and TRBJ1-1, with 7 bases identical to TRBD1. The V gene end was trimmed by 5 bases and the J gene end by 6 bases; junction bases not matched to a gene: 12. The CDR3 is 15 amino acids. Germline values: CDR1 KGHSH, CDR2 LQKENI. The CDR3, as DNA: TGTGCCAGCTCATCCTATACCGGGACAGAGTCTGAAGCTTTCTTT. It translates to CASSSYTGTESEAFF.

The chain couples TRBV28 to TRBJ2-7; 9 bases line up with TRBD1. This CDR3 has 15 amino acids. CDR1 and CDR2 (germline): MDHEN, SYDVKM. Trimming removed 6 bases from V and 3 bases from J; junction bases left unmatched: 9. The CDR3 loop reads CASREGTGLGYEQYF. The CDR3 region has the DNA TGTGCCAGCAGGGAAGGGACAGGGCTTGGCTACGAGCAGTACTTC. Looking up the rest from reference TRBV28 and TRBJ2-7 gives the full variable domain: DVKVTQSSRYLVKRTGEKVFLECVQDMDHENMFWYRQDPGLGLRLIYFSYDVKMKEKGDIPEGYSVSREKKERFSLILESASTNQTSMYLCASREGTGLGYEQYFGPGTRLTVT.

This chain links TRBV18 with TRBJ1-4; TRBD1 aligns across 10 bases. In germline, CDR1 is KGHSH, CDR2 LQKENI. The CDR3 has 14 residues. With 6 bases clipped from V and 8 bases from J, the junction kept 6 bases outside the gene matches. CDR3 nucleotide sequence: TGTGCCAGCTCCCCCGGGACAGGGGAAGAAAAACTGTTTTTT. This codes for CASSPGTGEEKLFF.

This chain uses TRBV28 with TRBJ1-5; 8 bases agree with TRBD1. The CDR3 has 14 amino acids. Germline trimming cut 5 bases from V and 6 bases from J; bases unmatched to any gene: 6. CDR1 is MDHEN, CDR2 SYDVKM, per germline. In DNA form, the CDR3 reads TGTGCCAGCAGTAACCCGACAGGGGTTCAGCCCCAGCATTTT. Its translation is CASSNPTGVQPQHF.

In regard to this clone: The sample carries other DNA sequences with the same CDR3. The rearrangement links TRBV27 to TRBJ2-7; TRBD1 matches 7 bases. The V gene's germline CDR1 is MNHEY and CDR2 SMNVEV (reference sequence). Losses at the gene ends were 6 bases for V and 3 bases for J; bases not matched to a gene: 5. This CDR3 has 13 residues. The CDR3 bases are TGTGCCAGCAGCCCTCCAGGGGGCTACGAGCAGTACTTC. This gives the protein CASSPPGGYEQYF.

The chain is built from TRBV6-2 or TRBV6-3 and TRBJ1-5; 9 positions agree with TRBD1. Looked up from germline, CDR1 is MNHEY and CDR2 is SVGEGT. The CDR3 consists of 16 residues. V was pared by 6 bases and J by 2 bases, with 8 bases of the junction left unmatched. The CDR3 DNA is TGTGCCAGCAGCCGACAGGGGGTTCTAGGCAATCAGCCCCAGCATTTT. Amino acids: CASSRQGVLGNQPQHF.

The chain employs TRBV9 and TRBJ2-2; possible D gene TRBD2, 7 bases. In germline, CDR1 is SGDLS, CDR2 YYNGEE. V dropped 0 bases and J dropped 7 bases, with 13 bases sitting between them. The CDR3 extends over 15 amino acids. As DNA, the CDR3 is TGTGCCAGCAGCGTAGCTGGGGGGGCTGGCGGGGAGCTGTTTTTT. Protein product: CASSVAGGAGGELFF.

This chain joins TRBV27 and TRBJ2-1; no firm D call. Germline V gene data show CDR1 as MNHEY and CDR2 as SMNVEV (reference sequence). The V end was cut by 0 bases, the J end by 6 bases, with 6 bases between. The length of the CDR3 is 13 residues. CDR3 protein: CASSLSSGNEQFF. DNA for the CDR3: TGTGCCAGCAGTTTATCATCCGGCAATGAGCAGTTCTTC.

This chain joins TRBV27 and TRBJ2-1; 9 bases are a match to TRBD2. Germline V gives CDR1 MNHEY, CDR2 SMNVEV (reference sequence). With 6 bases clipped from V and 6 bases from J, the junction kept 9 bases outside the gene matches. This CDR3 spans 15 amino acids. CDR3 in DNA: TGTGCCAGCAGACATACGGCGGGAGGGATCAATGAGCAGTTCTTC. Encoded protein: CASRHTAGGINEQFF.

Only a few counts were recorded for this clone. The V gene is TRBV28, the J gene TRBJ2-7; D is undetermined. Germline V gives CDR1 MDHEN, CDR2 SYDVKM. The CDR3 spans 14 residues. With 2 bases removed from V and 0 bases from J, the gap between germline ends came to 8 bases. The DNA for the CDR3 is TGTGCCAGCAGTTTAGGCAGGCACTCCTACGAGCAGTACTTC. Its protein product is CASSLGRHSYEQYF.

This clone occurred a few times. The chain has TRBV6-1 and TRBJ1-4; the match to TRBD1 covers 8 bases. The CDR3 spans 15 residues. V lost 0 bases, J lost 7 bases, and 4 bases stayed unmatched. CDR1 is MNHNS, CDR2 SASEGT, per germline. The CDR3 sequence is CASSEARQGFEKLFF. DNA of the CDR3: TGTGCCAGCAGTGAAGCAAGACAGGGGTTTGAAAAACTGTTTTTT.

The chain has TRBV15 and TRBJ2-4; D is unresolved. Germline lookup yields CDR1 LNHNV and CDR2 YYDKDF (reference sequence). Trimming left V 0 bases short and J 0 bases short, with 3 bases between. The CDR3 runs to 14 residues. The CDR3 region is CATSRDGAKNIQYF. The CDR3 nucleotides are TGTGCCACCAGCAGAGACGGAGCCAAAAACATTCAGTACTTC.

The V gene is TRBV7-2, the J gene TRBJ1-6; perhaps TRBD1 as D (6 bases). This CDR3 spans 16 amino acids. The V gene lost 1 base and the J gene lost 6 bases, with 13 bases spanning the gap. Per germline, CDR1 SGHTA and CDR2 FQGNSA. Here the CDR3 reads CASSLGWARGNSPLHF. The CDR3 nucleotides read TGTGCCAGCAGCTTAGGGTGGGCCAGGGGTAATTCACCCCTCCACTTT.

V and J are TRBV19 and TRBJ2-3; the match to TRBD2 covers 7 bases. This CDR3 is built from 16 residues. After removal of 0 bases from V and 5 bases from J, the junction contained 8 bases not matched to a gene. The germline V gene encodes CDR1 LNHDA and CDR2 SQIVND (reference sequence). The CDR3 loop reads CASSIDRVERGDTQYF. CDR3 DNA sequence: TGTGCCAGTAGTATAGATAGGGTCGAGCGGGGAGATACGCAGTATTTT.

The chain is built from TRBV10-3 and TRBJ1-5, with D tentatively TRBD1 (6 bases). CDR3 size: 13 residues. The ends were cut back, 5 bases at V and 4 bases at J, with 9 bases in the middle. CDR1 and CDR2 from the germline V gene are ENHRY and SYGVKD. The CDR3 bases are TGTGCCATCAGTATACAGGGTAATCAGCCCCAGCATTTT. Its translation is CAISIQGNQPQHF.

The V gene is TRBV28, the J gene TRBJ1-4, with 9 nucleotides matching TRBD1. There are 13 residues in the CDR3. V shed 6 bases and J 7 bases; nucleotides not matched to a gene: 3. Germline CDR1 MDHEN, CDR2 SYDVKM. CDR3 bases: TGTGCCAGCAGAACAGGGGGCGGTGAAAAACTGTTTTTT. Protein sequence: CASRTGGGEKLFF.

The V and J genes are TRBV2 and TRBJ1-3; tentatively, D is TRBD1 (5 bases). V was trimmed by 4 bases and J by 1 base, leaving 14 bases between them. This CDR3 comprises 16 residues. The germline gives CDR1 SNHLY, CDR2 FYNNEI. The DNA of the CDR3 is TGTGCCAGCAGTGTTATCAGGGCGCGATCTGGAAACACCATATATTTT. It is translated as CASSVIRARSGNTIYF.

This clone was picked up a small number of times. The chain recombines TRBV27 with TRBJ1-1; tentatively, D is TRBD1 (6 bases). This CDR3 spans 13 amino acids. Trimming took 5 bases from V and 4 from J, leaving 11 bases between them. In germline, CDR1 is MNHEY, CDR2 SMNVEV (reference sequence). DNA of the CDR3: TGTGCCAGCAGTCCGTCAGGGGCCACTGAAGCTTTCTTT. It codes for CASSPSGATEAFF.

The chain couples TRBV5-1 to TRBJ1-1, with D maybe TRBD1 (6 bases). Germline V gives CDR1 SGHRS, CDR2 YFSETQ. The CDR3 runs 12 residues. Between the trimmed V and J ends, which lost 0 bases and 9 bases, there was a span of 9 bases. In nucleotides, the CDR3 is TGCGCCAGCAGCTTGGAACAGGGAAAAGCTTTCTTT. Protein product: CASSLEQGKAFF. Filled out from reference TRBV5-1 and TRBJ1-1, the complete variable domain reads KAGVTQTPRYLIKTRGQQVTLSCSPISGHRSVSWYQQTPGQGLQFLFEYFSETQRNKGNFPGRFSGRQFSNSRSEMNVSTLELGDSALYLCASSLEQGKAFFGQGTRLTVV.

The chain is built from TRBV5-1 and TRBJ2-3; 12 positions match TRBD2. V was clipped by 3 bases and J by 0 bases; unmatched bases: 2. Germline loops: CDR1 SGHRS, CDR2 YFSETQ. The CDR3 runs to 16 residues. The CDR3 DNA reads as TGCGCCAGCAGCTCGGGACTAGCGGGCAGCACAGATACGCAGTATTTT. It encodes CASSSGLAGSTDTQYF.

With regard to this clone: The conserved closing phenylalanine or tryptophan is absent in this CDR3, likely reflecting a read error. It is unclear where the CDR3 begins or ends on the DNA, so no DNA is shown, and the CDR3 is as TCRdb lists it. This chain connects TRBV28 to TRBJ2-7; TRBD1 reflects the table's D call only, with no check against the DNA. From germline, CDR1 is MDHEN and CDR2 SYDVKM. With termini counted, the CDR3 has 11 amino acids. The chain's CDR3 is CASTTSTDPDG.

This chain connects TRBV14 to TRBJ2-1; TRBD2 aligns across 9 bases. Looked up from germline, CDR1 is SGHDN and CDR2 is FVKESK. This CDR3 spans 17 amino acids. V trimming: 4 bases; J trimming: 7 bases; junction bases outside the gene matches: 14. The CDR3 sequence: CASSPPPPSGKGNEQFF. The CDR3 DNA reads TGTGCCAGCAGCCCTCCGCCTCCTAGCGGGAAAGGGAATGAGCAGTTCTTC.

The chain recombines TRBV29-1 with TRBJ2-5; 9 bases match TRBD1. CDR3 length: 14 amino acids. Germline trimming cut 3 bases from V and 1 base from J; bases unmatched to any gene: 3. Per the germline V gene, CDR1 is SQVTM and CDR2 is ANQGSEA. This CDR3 is CSVDGDRVQETQYF. CDR3 DNA: TGCAGCGTTGATGGGGACAGGGTCCAAGAGACCCAGTACTTC.